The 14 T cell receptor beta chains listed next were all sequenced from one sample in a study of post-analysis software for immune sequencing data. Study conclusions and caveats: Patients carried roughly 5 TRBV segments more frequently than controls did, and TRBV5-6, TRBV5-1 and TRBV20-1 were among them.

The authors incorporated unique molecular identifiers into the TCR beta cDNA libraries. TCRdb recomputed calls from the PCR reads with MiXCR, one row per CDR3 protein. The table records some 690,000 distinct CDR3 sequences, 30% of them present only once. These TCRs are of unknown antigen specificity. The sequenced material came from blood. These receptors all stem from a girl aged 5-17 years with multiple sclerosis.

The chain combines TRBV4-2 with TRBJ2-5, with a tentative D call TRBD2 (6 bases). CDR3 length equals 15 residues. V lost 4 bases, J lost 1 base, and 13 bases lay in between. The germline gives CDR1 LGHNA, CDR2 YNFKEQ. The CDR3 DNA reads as TGTGCCAGCAGCCCCCGGGACTTAATCCAAGAGACCCAGTACTTC. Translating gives CASSPRDLIQETQYF.

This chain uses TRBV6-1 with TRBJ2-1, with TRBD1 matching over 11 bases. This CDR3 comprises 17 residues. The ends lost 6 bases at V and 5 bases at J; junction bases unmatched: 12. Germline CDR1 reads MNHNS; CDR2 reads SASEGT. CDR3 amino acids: CASRLRGTGGLNNEQFF. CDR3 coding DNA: TGTGCCAGCAGGCTTCGGGGGACAGGGGGACTGAACAATGAGCAGTTCTTC.

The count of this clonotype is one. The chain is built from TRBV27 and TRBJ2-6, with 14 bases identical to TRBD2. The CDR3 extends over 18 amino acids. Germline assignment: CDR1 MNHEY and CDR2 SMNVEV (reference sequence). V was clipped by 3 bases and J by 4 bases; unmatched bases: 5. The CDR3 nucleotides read TGTGCCAGCAGTTTGGGACTAGCGGGAGTCCCCGGGGCCAACGTCCTGACTTTC. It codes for CASSLGLAGVPGANVLTF.

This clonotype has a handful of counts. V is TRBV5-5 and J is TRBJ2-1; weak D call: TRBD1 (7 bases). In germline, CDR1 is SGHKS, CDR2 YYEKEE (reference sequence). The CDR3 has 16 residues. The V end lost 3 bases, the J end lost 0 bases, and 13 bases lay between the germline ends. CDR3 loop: CASSSRQGGSYNEQFF. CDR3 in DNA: TGTGCCAGCAGCTCACGACAGGGAGGCTCCTACAATGAGCAGTTCTTC.

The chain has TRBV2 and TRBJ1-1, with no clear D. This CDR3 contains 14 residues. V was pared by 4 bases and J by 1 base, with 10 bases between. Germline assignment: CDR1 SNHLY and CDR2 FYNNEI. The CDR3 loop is CASSVILSNTEAFF. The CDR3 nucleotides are TGTGCCAGCAGTGTTATCTTGTCGAACACTGAAGCTTTCTTT. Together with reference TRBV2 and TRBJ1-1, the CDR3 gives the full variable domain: EPEVTQTPSHQVTQMGQEVILRCVPISNHLYFYWYRQILGQKVEFLVSFYNNEISEKSEIFDDQFSVERPDGSNFTLKIRSTKLEDSAMYFCASSVILSNTEAFFGQGTRLTVV.

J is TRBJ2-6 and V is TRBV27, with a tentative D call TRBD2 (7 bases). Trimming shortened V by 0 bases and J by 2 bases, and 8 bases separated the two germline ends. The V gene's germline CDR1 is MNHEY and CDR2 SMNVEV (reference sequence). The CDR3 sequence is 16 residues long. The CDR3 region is CASSLSGGPGANVLTF. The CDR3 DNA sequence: TGTGCCAGCAGTTTATCCGGGGGGCCTGGGGCCAACGTCCTGACTTTC.

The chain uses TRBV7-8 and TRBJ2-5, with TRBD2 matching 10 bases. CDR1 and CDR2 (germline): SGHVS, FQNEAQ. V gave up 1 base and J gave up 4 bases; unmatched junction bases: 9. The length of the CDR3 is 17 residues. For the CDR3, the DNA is TGTGCCAGCAGCTTAGAGGTTCTAGCGGGGGAATTAGAGACCCAGTACTTC. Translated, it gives CASSLEVLAGELETQYF.

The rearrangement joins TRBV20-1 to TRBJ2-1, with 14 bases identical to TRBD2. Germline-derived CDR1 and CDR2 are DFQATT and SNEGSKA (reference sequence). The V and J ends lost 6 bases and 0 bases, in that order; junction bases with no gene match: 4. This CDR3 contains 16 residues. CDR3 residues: CSATGTSGSSYNEQFF. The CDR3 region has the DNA TGCAGTGCAACCGGGACTAGCGGGAGCTCCTACAATGAGCAGTTCTTC.

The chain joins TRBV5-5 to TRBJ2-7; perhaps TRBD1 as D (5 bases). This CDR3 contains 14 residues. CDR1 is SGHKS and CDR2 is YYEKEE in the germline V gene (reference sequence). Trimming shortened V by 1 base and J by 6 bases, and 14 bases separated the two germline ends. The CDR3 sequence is CASSLFAGHGEQYF. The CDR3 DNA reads TGTGCCAGCAGCTTGTTCGCAGGGCATGGCGAGCAGTACTTC. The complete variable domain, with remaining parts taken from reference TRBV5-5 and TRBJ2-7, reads DAGVTQSPTHLIKTRGQQVTLRCSPISGHKSVSWYQQVLGQGPQFIFQYYEKEERGRGNFPDRFSARQFPNYSSELNVNALLLGDSALYLCASSLFAGHGEQYFGPGTRLTVT.

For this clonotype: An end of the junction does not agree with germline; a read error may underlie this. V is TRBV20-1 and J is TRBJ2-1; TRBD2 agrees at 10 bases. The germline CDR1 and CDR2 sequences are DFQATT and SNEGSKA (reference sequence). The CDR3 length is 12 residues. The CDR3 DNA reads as TGCAGGCCTAGCGGGAGTCACAATGGGCAGTTCTTC. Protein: CRPSGSHNGQFF.

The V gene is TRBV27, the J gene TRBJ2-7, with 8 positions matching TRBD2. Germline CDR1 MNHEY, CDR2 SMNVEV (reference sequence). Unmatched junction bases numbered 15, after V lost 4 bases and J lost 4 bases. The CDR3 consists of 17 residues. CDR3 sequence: CASSSVDTRLALYEQYF. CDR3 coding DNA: TGTGCCAGCAGTTCCGTGGACACTCGACTAGCGTTATACGAGCAGTACTTC.

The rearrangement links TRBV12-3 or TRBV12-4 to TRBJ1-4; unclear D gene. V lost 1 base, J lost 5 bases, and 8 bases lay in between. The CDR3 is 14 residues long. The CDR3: CASSLGTENEKLFF. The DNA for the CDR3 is TGTGCCAGCAGTTTAGGGACGGAGAATGAAAAACTGTTTTTT.

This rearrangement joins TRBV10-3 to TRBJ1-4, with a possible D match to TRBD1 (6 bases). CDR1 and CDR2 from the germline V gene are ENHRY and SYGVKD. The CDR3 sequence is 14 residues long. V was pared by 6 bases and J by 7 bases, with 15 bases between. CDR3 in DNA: TGTGCCATCAGCCTTTCACAGGGCGGTGAAAAACTGTTTTTT. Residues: CAISLSQGGEKLFF.

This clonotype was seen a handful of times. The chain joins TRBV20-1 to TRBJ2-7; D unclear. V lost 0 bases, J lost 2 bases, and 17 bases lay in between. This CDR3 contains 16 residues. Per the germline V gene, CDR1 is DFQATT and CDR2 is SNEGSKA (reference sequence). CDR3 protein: CSARDGRRPTPYEQYF. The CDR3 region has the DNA TGCAGTGCTAGAGATGGCCGTCGCCCCACACCCTACGAGCAGTACTTC.